This entry concerns a single TCR beta chain. This specimen comes from a study of blood T cell repertoires in COVID-19. CDR1 LNHDA and CDR2 SQIVND come from the germline V gene (reference sequence). The junction had 5 bases not matched to a gene; V was cut back by 5 bases and J by 2 bases. The CDR3 has 15 amino acids. Clones were read by immunoSEQ multiplex PCR, and TCRdb kept only the in-frame ones, dropping some. This sample carries about 120,000 clones, nearly 90% of them seen once, and the ten largest clones take about 3.8%. Sequenced sample: peripheral blood. The V call is TRBV19, the J call TRBJ1-5; 8 bases agree with TRBD1. This sequence originates from a woman between 55 and 75 years old with COVID-19, enrolled during active disease. In nucleotides, the CDR3 is TGTGCCAGTAGTTTCGGACAGGGTCGCAATCAGCCCCAGCATTTT. It is translated as CASSFGQGRNQPQHF.